This T cell receptor beta chain emerged from a study of control samples from healthy donors and cancer patients. Germline V lookup: CDR1 LNHDA, CDR2 SQIVND (reference sequence). CDR3 length: 14 residues. V lost 3 bases and J lost 6; bases outside the gene matches: 5. Only in-frame clones appear in the TCRdb table, and some are missing; sequencing was by immunoSEQ multiplex PCR. Of roughly 73,000 clones listed, over 75% are singletons. This receptor was taken from a man aged 50 to 59 in good health. The specimen was blood. The chain is built from TRBV19 and TRBJ1-5, with TRBD1 identical over 7 bases. The CDR3 loop is CASSIEEGAQPQHF. The CDR3 nucleotides read TGTGCCAGTAGTATTGAGGAGGGGGCTCAGCCCCAGCATTTT.